Given below is one TCR beta chain in context. This sample was taken from a study of blood T cell repertoires in COVID-19. Study context: Acute and convalescent COVID-19 specimens originated in the United States, Italy and Spain.

V gave up 4 bases and J gave up 4 bases, with 6 bases separating them. The germline gives CDR1 SGHDT, CDR2 YYEEEE. The CDR3 has 12 amino acids. Per the original methods: Cell counts per sample came from amplifying reference gene primers. Some clones are missing from TCRdb's copy, which holds only in-frame ones; the method was immunoSEQ multiplex PCR. V and J calls and clone size are given by that table; D and trimming were obtained from the DNA. The data show about 80,000 clones, more than 70% seen once. The sequence was collected from a man between 65 and 79 years old with active or convalescent COVID-19. The chain links TRBV5-6 to TRBJ1-3; D is undetermined. The sample taken for sequencing was peripheral blood. CDR3 loop: CASSTHGNTIYF. CDR3 nucleotides: TGTGCCAGCAGCACTCACGGAAACACCATATATTTT.